The text below deals with one T cell receptor beta chain. This CDR3 region has 14 residues. Per the germline V gene, CDR1 is SGHNT and CDR2 is YENEEA. J lost 7 bases, V lost 5 bases, and 6 bases had no gene match. This sample was included in a study of T cells in Graves' hyperthyroidism and ophthalmopathy. TCR beta CDR3 sequences were amplified from RNA transcripts. When the TCR CDR3 underwent first-round RT-PCR, the HTBI primer set was used. TCRdb independently ran MiXCR on the multiplex PCR reads; one entry per CDR3 protein. The sample carries a few hundred thousand distinct CDR3 sequences, roughly 15% recorded once.

The chain employs TRBV11-3 and TRBJ2-1, with TRBD1 matching 9 bases. The receptor comes from a woman in her twenties or thirties with Graves' ophthalmopathy. Sequencing input: blood. For the CDR3, the DNA is TGTGCCAGCAGCCTCAGGACAGGGGAGAATGAGCAGTTCTTC. This codes for CASSLRTGENEQFF.